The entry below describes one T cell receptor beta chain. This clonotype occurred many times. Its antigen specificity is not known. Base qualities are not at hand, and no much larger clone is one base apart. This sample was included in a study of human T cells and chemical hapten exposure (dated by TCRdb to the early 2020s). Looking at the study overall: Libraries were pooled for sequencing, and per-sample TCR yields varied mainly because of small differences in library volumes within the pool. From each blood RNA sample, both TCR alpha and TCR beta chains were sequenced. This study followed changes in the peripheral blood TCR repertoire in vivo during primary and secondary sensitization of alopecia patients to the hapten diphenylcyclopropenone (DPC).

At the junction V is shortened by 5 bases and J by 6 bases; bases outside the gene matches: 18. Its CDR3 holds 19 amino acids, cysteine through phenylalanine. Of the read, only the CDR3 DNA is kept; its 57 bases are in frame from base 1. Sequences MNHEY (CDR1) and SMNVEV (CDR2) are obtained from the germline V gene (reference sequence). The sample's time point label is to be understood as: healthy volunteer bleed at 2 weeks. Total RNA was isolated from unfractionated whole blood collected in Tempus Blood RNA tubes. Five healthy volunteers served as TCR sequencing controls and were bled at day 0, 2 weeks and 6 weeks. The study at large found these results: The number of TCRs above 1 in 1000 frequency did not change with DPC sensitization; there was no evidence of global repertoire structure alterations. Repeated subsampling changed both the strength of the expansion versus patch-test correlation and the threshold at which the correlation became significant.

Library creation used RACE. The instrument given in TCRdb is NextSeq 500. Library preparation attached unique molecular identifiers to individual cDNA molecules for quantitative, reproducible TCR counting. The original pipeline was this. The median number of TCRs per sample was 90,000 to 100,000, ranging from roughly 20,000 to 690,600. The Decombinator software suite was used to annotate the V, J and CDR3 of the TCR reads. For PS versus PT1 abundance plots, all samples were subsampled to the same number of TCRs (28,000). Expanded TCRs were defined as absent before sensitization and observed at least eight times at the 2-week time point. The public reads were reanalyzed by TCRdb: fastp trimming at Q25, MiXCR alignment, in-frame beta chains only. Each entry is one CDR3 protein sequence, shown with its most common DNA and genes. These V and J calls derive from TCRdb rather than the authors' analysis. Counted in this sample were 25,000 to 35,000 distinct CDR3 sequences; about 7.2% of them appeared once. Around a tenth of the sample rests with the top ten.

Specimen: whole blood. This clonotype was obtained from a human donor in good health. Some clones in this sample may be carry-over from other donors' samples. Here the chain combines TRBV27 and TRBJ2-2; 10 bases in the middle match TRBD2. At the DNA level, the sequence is TGTGCCAGCAGTCTCCTAGCGGGGGCCGTGTATGGGTCCCCCGGGGAGCTGTTTTTT. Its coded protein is CASSLLAGAVYGSPGELFF.